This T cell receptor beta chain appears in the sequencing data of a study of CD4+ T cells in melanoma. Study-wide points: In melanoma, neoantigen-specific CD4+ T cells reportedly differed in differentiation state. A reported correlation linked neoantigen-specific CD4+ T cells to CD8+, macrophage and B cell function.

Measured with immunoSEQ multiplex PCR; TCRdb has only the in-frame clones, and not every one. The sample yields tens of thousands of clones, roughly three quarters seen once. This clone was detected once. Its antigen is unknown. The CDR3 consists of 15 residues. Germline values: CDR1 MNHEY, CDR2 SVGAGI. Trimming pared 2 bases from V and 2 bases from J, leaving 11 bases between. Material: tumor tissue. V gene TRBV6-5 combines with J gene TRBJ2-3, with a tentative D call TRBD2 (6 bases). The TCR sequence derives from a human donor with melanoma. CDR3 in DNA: TGTGCCAGCAGTTACAGGGAGGTGGCCACAGATACGCAGTATTTT. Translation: CASSYREVATDTQYF.